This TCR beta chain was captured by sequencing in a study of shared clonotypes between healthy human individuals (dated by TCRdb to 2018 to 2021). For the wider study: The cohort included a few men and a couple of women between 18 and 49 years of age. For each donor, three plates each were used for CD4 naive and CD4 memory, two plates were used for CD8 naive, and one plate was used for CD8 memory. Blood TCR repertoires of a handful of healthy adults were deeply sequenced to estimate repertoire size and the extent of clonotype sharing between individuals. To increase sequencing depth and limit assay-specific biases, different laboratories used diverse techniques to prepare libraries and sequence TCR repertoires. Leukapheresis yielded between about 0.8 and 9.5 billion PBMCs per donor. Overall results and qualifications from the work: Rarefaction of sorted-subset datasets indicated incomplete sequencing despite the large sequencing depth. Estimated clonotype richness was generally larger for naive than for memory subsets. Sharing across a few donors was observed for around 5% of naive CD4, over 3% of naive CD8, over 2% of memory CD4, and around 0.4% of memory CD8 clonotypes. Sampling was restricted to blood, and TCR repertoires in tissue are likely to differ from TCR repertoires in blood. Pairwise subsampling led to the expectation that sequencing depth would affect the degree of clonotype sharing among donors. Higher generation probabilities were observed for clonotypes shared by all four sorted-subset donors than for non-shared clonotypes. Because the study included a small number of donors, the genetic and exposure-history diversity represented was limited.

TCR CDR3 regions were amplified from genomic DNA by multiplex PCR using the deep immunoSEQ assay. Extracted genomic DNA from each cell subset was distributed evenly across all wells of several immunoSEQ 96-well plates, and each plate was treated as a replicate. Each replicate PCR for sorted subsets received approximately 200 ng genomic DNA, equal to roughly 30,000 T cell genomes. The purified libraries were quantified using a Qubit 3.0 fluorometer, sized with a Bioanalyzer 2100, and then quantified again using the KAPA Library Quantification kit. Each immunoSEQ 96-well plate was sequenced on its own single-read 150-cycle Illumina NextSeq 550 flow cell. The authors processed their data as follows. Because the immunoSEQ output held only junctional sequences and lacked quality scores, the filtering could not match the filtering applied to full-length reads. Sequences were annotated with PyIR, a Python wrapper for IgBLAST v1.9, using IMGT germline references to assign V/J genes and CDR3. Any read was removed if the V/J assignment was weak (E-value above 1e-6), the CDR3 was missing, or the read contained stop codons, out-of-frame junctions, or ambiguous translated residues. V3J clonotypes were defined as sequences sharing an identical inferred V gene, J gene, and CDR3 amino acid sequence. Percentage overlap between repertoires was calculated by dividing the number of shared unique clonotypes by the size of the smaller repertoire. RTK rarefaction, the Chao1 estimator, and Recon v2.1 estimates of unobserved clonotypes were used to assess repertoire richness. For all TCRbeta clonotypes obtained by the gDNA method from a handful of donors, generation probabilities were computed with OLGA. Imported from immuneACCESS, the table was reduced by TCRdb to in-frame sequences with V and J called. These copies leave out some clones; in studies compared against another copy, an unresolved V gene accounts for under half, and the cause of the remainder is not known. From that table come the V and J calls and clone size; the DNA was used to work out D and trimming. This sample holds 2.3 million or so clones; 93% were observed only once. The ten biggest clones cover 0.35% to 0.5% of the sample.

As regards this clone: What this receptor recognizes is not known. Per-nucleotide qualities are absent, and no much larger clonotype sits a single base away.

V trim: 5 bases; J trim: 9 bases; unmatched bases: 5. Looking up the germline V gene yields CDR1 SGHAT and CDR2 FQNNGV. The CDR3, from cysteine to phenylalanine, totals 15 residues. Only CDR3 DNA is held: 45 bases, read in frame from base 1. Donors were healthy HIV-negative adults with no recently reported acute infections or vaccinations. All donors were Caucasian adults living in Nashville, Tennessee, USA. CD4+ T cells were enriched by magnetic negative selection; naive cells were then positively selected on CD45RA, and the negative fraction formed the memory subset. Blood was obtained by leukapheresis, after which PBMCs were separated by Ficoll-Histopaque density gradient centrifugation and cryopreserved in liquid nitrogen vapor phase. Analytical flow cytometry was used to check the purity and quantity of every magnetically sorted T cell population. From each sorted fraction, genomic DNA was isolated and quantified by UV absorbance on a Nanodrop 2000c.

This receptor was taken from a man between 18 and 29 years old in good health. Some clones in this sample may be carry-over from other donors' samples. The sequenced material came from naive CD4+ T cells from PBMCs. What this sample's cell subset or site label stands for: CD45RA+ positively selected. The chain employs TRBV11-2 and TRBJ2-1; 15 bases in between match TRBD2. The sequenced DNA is TGTGCCAGCAGCCGGACTAGCGGGAGGGCCGGTGAGCAGTTCTTC. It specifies CASSRTSGRAGEQFF.